The rows below give T cell receptor beta chains drawn from one sample of a study of chemoradiotherapy in HPV16-positive cancers. Clones were read by immunoSEQ multiplex PCR, and TCRdb kept only the in-frame ones, dropping some. The sample table includes around 20 clones. Sequencing was performed on tumor tissue, taken from a patient who underwent chemoradiotherapy. All receptors come from a human donor with HPV-associated anogenital cancer. Both conserved end residues are part of each CDR3. D genes are given only for firm matches. Expanded clones are given a class, and other clones once, few, many or no size at all.

TRBV9	.	.	TRBJ2-2	CASSVRGTANTGELFF	TGTGCCAGCAGCGTAAGGGGGACGGCGAACACCGGGGAGCTGTTTTTT
TRBV19	.	.	TRBJ1-1	CASIKGLTEAFF	TGTGCCAGTATCAAGGGTTTAACTGAAGCTTTCTTT
TRBV2	TRBD2	.	TRBJ2-1	CASSDLTSGGQSSYNEQFF	TGTGCCAGCAGTGATCTGACTAGCGGGGGGCAGAGCTCCTACAATGAGCAGTTCTTC
TRBV19	.	.	TRBJ2-7	CASSPRDLSYEQYF	TGTGCCAGTAGTCCTCGGGACTTATCCTACGAGCAGTACTTC
TRBV19	.	once	TRBJ2-4	CASSIASRSQAKNIQYF	TGTGCCAGTAGTATAGCAAGCAGGAGCCAAGCCAAAAACATTCAGTACTTC
TRBV10-2	TRBD2	.	TRBJ2-7	CASSSVTSGDLTHKQYF	TGCGCCAGCAGTAGCGTAACTAGCGGGGACTTAACTCATAAGCAGTACTTC
TRBV30	.	.	TRBJ1-2	CASQRGTPQGQGYTF	TGTGCCTCCCAACGGGGGACACCCCAAGGACAGGGCTACACCTTC
TRBV19	.	.	TRBJ2-7	CASSPRDLYYEQYF	TGTGCCAGTAGTCCCCGGGACTTATACTACGAGCAGTACTTC
TRBV21-1	.	once	TRBJ1-1	CASRGNIATLRTEAFF	TGTGCCAGCAGAGGTAATATAGCTACACTTCGCACTGAAGCTTTCTTT